These 21 T cell receptor beta chains share one sample of origin, sequenced in a study of cytomegalovirus exposure and HLA in healthy donors (dated by TCRdb to about 2017). The receptor library was made with the immunoSEQ multiplex PCR assay. A mixture of 60 forward primers for TCR Vbeta segments and 13 reverse primers for TCR Jbeta segments was used in the multiplex PCR. TCRdb provides this immuneACCESS table in a form limited to in-frame rearrangements. Some clones are lacking; in checked studies, under half of them reflect an unresolved V gene, and why the rest are absent is not known. Counted in this sample were 140,000 to 150,000 clones; around 84% of them appeared once. Together, the top ten hold more than 2% of the sample. The sample was PBMCs. The receptors originated from a boy aged 2 to 10 in good health and CMV-seronegative.

The chain is built from TRBV7-3 and TRBJ1-4, with a weak D call TRBD1 (6 bases). Germline V gene sequence: CDR1 SGHTA, CDR2 FQGTGA. Trimming cost V 6 bases and J 6 bases, with 17 bases left between them. The CDR3 covers 15 residues. In DNA form, the CDR3 reads TGTGCCAGCAGAACAGGGACGGAATACGATGAAAAACTGTTTTTT. The encoded protein is CASRTGTEYDEKLFF.

The CDR3 loop is CASSAWTGPLSEKLFF. CDR3 nucleotides: TGTGCCAGCAGCGCGTGGACAGGTCCCCTTAGTGAAAAACTGTTTTTT. The chain carries TRBV11-3 and TRBJ1-4, with 7 positions matching TRBD1. Germline CDR1 reads SGHNT; CDR2 reads YENEEA. V shed 5 bases and J 7 bases; nucleotides not matched to a gene: 13. The CDR3 contains 16 residues.

This clone was seen a handful of times. J is TRBJ1-1 and V is TRBV7-6; D ambiguous. V was shortened by 2 bases and J by 4 bases, with 14 bases between the two germline ends. The germline gives CDR1 SGHVS, CDR2 FNYEAQ. CDR3 length equals 15 residues. DNA for the CDR3: TGTGCCAGCAGCTTATCTTCCAGCTCGGGCACTGAAGCTTTCTTT. It specifies CASSLSSSSGTEAFF.

This clone was recorded only once. V usage is TRBV9 and J usage is TRBJ2-7; 11 bases line up with TRBD2. This CDR3 is built from 16 residues. With 4 bases clipped from V and 1 base from J, the junction kept 7 bases outside the gene matches. CDR1 is SGDLS, CDR2 YYNGEE, per germline. CDR3 amino acids: CASSLAGGRSSYEQYF. The DNA for the CDR3 is TGTGCCAGCAGCCTAGCGGGGGGTCGGTCATCCTACGAGCAGTACTTC. The full variable domain, in which reference TRBV9 and TRBJ2-7 provide the parts outside the CDR3, is DSGVTQTPKHLITATGQRVTLRCSPRSGDLSVYWYQQSLDQGLQFLIQYYNGEERAKGNILERFSAQQFPDLHSELNLSSLELGDSALYFCASSLAGGRSSYEQYFGPGTRLTVT.

Points on this clone: Other DNA sequences in this specimen translate into the identical CDR3. V gene TRBV28 combines with J gene TRBJ2-1; D is possibly TRBD1 (9 bases). The CDR3 has 17 residues. Germline V gene lookup returns CDR1 MDHEN and CDR2 SYDVKM. The germline V and J ends were trimmed by 5 bases and 9 bases, with 26 bases remaining between them. The CDR3 sequence is CASSPWGQGTGGGEQFF. CDR3 in DNA: TGTGCCAGCAGTCCCTGGGGACAGGGAACGGGGGGGGGTGAGCAGTTCTTC.

V is TRBV15 and J is TRBJ1-6; D gene unclear. Deletions cut 1 base from V and 8 bases from J, with 9 bases between. The CDR3 loop spans 14 amino acids. The germline gives CDR1 LNHNV, CDR2 YYDKDF (reference sequence). CDR3 region: CATSRGRSDSPLHF. The DNA of the CDR3 is TGTGCCACCAGCAGAGGCAGGTCTGATTCACCCCTCCACTTT. The full variable domain, with the rest looked up from reference TRBV15 and TRBJ1-6, is DAMVIQNPRYQVTQFGKPVTLSCSQTLNHNVMYWYQQKSSQAPKLLFHYYDKDFNNEADTPDNFQSRRPNTSFCFLDIRSPGLGDTAMYLCATSRGRSDSPLHFGNGTRLTVT.

The chain links TRBV28 to TRBJ1-2; 7 nucleotides agree with TRBD1. CDR3 length equals 14 residues. V lost 0 bases, J lost 6 bases, and 4 bases stayed unmatched. The germline V gene encodes CDR1 MDHEN and CDR2 SYDVKM. CDR3: CASSLWDRPDGYTF. CDR3 DNA sequence: TGTGCCAGCAGTTTATGGGACAGGCCTGATGGCTACACCTTC.

There are a few counts of this clone. This rearrangement joins TRBV10-2 to TRBJ2-1; TRBD2 aligns across 10 bases. With 5 bases clipped from V and 11 bases from J, the junction kept 9 bases outside the gene matches. The germline V gene has CDR1 WSHSY and CDR2 SAAADI. The CDR3 sequence is 14 residues long. CDR3 nucleotide sequence: TGCGCCAGCAGTAACCTAGCGGGAGACCCCAAGCAGTTCTTC. This codes for CASSNLAGDPKQFF.

The chain links TRBV12-5 to TRBJ2-3, with a weak D call TRBD2 (5 bases). The ends were cut back, 1 base at V and 2 bases at J, with 10 bases in the middle. This CDR3 has 15 amino acids. Per the germline V gene, CDR1 is LGHNT and CDR2 is FRNRAP. The DNA of the CDR3 is TGTGCTAGTGGTTTGGGGAGCGGACCCACAGATACGCAGTATTTT. Translation gives CASGLGSGPTDTQYF. The full variable domain, completed using reference TRBV12-5 and TRBJ2-3, is DARVTQTPRHKVTEMGQEVTMRCQPILGHNTVFWYRQTMMQGLELLAYFRNRAPLDDSGMPKDRFSAEMPDATLATLKIQPSEPRDSAVYFCASGLGSGPTDTQYFGPGTRLTVL.

This chain connects TRBV4-3 to TRBJ1-3; TRBD1 matches at 9 bases. V trimming: 4 bases; J trimming: 3 bases; junction bases outside the gene matches: 4. The CDR3 extends over 15 amino acids. Per germline, CDR1 LGHNA and CDR2 YSLEER. CDR3 DNA sequence: TGCGCCAGCAGCCTCGGGACAGGGAGTGGAAACACCATATATTTT. Its translation: CASSLGTGSGNTIYF.

The chain has TRBV19 and TRBJ2-3; weak D call: TRBD2 (5 bases). This CDR3 comprises 11 residues. Germline CDR1 is LNHDA and CDR2 is SQIVND (reference sequence). The V gene lost 9 bases and the J gene lost 6 bases, with 10 bases spanning the gap. CDR3 loop: CASKRGDTQYF. Here the CDR3 DNA reads TGTGCCAGCAAACGCGGGGATACGCAGTATTTT.

The rearrangement joins TRBV5-6 to TRBJ2-7; D is uncertain. Looked up from germline, CDR1 is SGHDT and CDR2 is YYEEEE. The V end lost 2 bases, the J end lost 3 bases, and 6 bases lay between the germline ends. The CDR3 is 12 amino acids. CDR3 protein: CASSFRGYEQYF. The CDR3 coding sequence is TGTGCCAGCAGCTTCCGAGGCTACGAGCAGTACTTC.

J is TRBJ1-2 and V is TRBV11-1; D perhaps matches TRBD1 (5 bases). Germline V gene lookup returns CDR1 SGHAT and CDR2 FQDESV (reference sequence). The germline V and J ends were trimmed by 0 bases and 8 bases, with 16 bases remaining between them. The CDR3 extends over 15 amino acids. The CDR3 here is CASSLADGGTSGYTF. The CDR3 DNA sequence: TGTGCCAGCAGCTTAGCGGACGGGGGGACGTCAGGCTACACCTTC.

V is TRBV4-3 and J is TRBJ1-4; D not certain. Trimming removed 3 bases from V and 3 bases from J, with 14 bases in between. Germline lookup yields CDR1 LGHNA and CDR2 YSLEER. The CDR3 is 16 amino acids. CDR3 nucleotide sequence: TGCGCCAGCAGCCAGGCGACCCTGGCGGCTAATGAAAAACTGTTTTTT. The encoded protein is CASSQATLAANEKLFF.

The rearrangement links TRBV11-3 to TRBJ2-1; 9 nucleotides line up with TRBD2. V shed 5 bases, J shed 4 bases, and the junction held 9 bases outside the gene matches. This CDR3 has 16 amino acids. Germline loops: CDR1 SGHNT, CDR2 YENEEA. CDR3 residues: CASSRRSGGLYNEQFF. CDR3 in DNA: TGTGCCAGCAGCCGCCGTAGCGGGGGTCTTTACAATGAGCAGTTCTTC.

In its sample, this clone was seen once. The chain uses TRBV4-1 and TRBJ2-2; D is possibly TRBD2 (7 bases). Trimming pared 1 base from V and 5 bases from J, leaving 14 bases between. Germline CDR1 and CDR2: MGHRA and YSYEKL. The CDR3 runs 16 residues. CDR3 nucleotide sequence: TGCGCCAGCAGCCAAGTCCGGGGGGCCACAACCGGGGAGCTGTTTTTT. Its protein is CASSQVRGATTGELFF.

The rearrangement joins TRBV27 to TRBJ1-2; a possible D gene is TRBD1 (5 bases). Deletions cut 6 bases from V and 4 bases from J, with 15 bases between. Germline values: CDR1 MNHEY, CDR2 SMNVEV (reference sequence). This CDR3 comprises 14 residues. Here the CDR3 reads CASSARKDIYGYTF. The CDR3, as DNA: TGTGCCAGCAGCGCCCGAAAGGACATCTATGGCTACACCTTC.

The V call is TRBV19, the J call TRBJ1-5, with a weak D call TRBD1 (6 bases). V lost 7 bases, J lost 7 bases, and 20 bases lay in between. The CDR3 has 15 amino acids. The germline V gene encodes CDR1 LNHDA and CDR2 SQIVND (reference sequence). CDR3 residues: CASMMAGGPGQPQHF. The CDR3 nucleotides are TGTGCCAGTATGATGGCGGGGGGGCCTGGGCAGCCCCAGCATTTT.

The chain combines TRBV25-1 with TRBJ2-1; 8 bases agree with TRBD1. CDR1 is MGHDK, CDR2 SYGVNS, per germline. The J segment lost 0 bases and the V segment lost 8 bases, leaving 3 bases of the junction unmatched. CDR3 length equals 14 residues. The DNA of the CDR3 is TGTGCCAGCGACAGGGGTGGCTCCTACAATGAGCAGTTCTTC. It is translated as CASDRGGSYNEQFF.

V is TRBV5-1 and J is TRBJ2-3; 14 nucleotides align to TRBD2. V shed 4 bases, J shed 10 bases, and the junction held 5 bases outside the gene matches. The CDR3 length is 14 residues. CDR1 SGHRS and CDR2 YFSETQ come from the germline V gene. CDR3 in amino acids: CASSTGTSGRAQYF. In DNA form, the CDR3 reads TGCGCCAGCAGCACAGGGACTAGCGGGAGAGCGCAGTATTTT.

This clone was seen only a few times. The V call is TRBV6-5, the J call TRBJ2-2, with TRBD1 identical over 10 bases. The germline V gene has CDR1 MNHEY and CDR2 SVGAGI. The CDR3 has 15 residues. V dropped 7 bases and J dropped 3; count of bases not matched to a gene: 5. Here the CDR3 DNA reads TGTGCCAGCAACCCGGACAGGGGGTACACCGGGGAGCTGTTTTTT. Translation: CASNPDRGYTGELFF.